The present entry profiles one TCR beta chain with its context. This CDR3 is built from 14 residues. Trimming took 4 bases from V and 1 from J; bases not matched to a gene: 2. The germline gives CDR1 SGHKS, CDR2 YYEKEE (reference sequence). This sample is part of a study of PD-1 blockade in classical Hodgkin lymphoma. All the patients suffered relapse after autologous stem cell transplantation, and brentuximab vedotin exposure differed. By magnetic negative selection, CD8+ T cells were isolated from the thawed PBMCs. Sequenced by immunoSEQ multiplex PCR; TCRdb stores in-frame clones only, minus some. The profile covers approximately 4,500 clones, with 77% appearing a single time and under 30% taken by the ten largest.

The receptor comes from a human donor with classical Hodgkin lymphoma. This sample comprised CD8+ T cells from blood, obtained at baseline. The rearrangement links TRBV5-5 to TRBJ2-7; TRBD1 aligns across 10 bases. CDR3 region: CASSKGQGSYEQYF. The DNA for the CDR3 is TGTGCCAGCAGCAAGGGACAGGGGTCCTACGAGCAGTACTTC.